This T cell receptor (beta chain) was recorded in a study of Ad26.COV2.S vaccination and SARS-CoV-2 variants. Across the whole study: The study gave Ad26.COV2.S intramuscularly, once or twice 56 days apart. General study points: Substantial post-vaccination breadth of spike-specific CD8+ and CD4+ T cell responses was reported. Placebo and vaccine recipients had non-spike TCR breadth that was similar.

Treatment denoted: roughly 18 received Ad26.COV2.S at low or high dose, single or two shots; roughly five received placebo; per-sample allocation not given. Repertoires come from day 63 after the first vaccine or placebo injection. Vaccination used an Ad26 vector expressing Wuhan-strain SARS-CoV-2 spike. With regard to this clone: What it binds is not known.

Produced via immunoSEQ multiplex PCR; TCRdb's table is partial and in-frame only. The data contain a few hundred thousand clones, around 89% of them singletons. Trimming removed 2 bases at V and 3 bases at J, with 14 bases between. Germline-derived CDR1 and CDR2 are KGHSH and LQKENI. The CDR3 contains 17 residues. The source was peripheral blood, collected in a trial of Ad26.COV2.S vaccine versus placebo. The chain carries TRBV18 and TRBJ2-6; D may be TRBD2 (7 bases). This clonotype was obtained from a person between 18 and 59 years old who received the Ad26.COV2.S COVID-19 vaccine or a placebo. CDR3 bases: TGTGCCAGCTCACCAAGAGGGGGGGCGCTTGGGGCCAACGTCCTGACTTTC. It codes for CASSPRGGALGANVLTF.